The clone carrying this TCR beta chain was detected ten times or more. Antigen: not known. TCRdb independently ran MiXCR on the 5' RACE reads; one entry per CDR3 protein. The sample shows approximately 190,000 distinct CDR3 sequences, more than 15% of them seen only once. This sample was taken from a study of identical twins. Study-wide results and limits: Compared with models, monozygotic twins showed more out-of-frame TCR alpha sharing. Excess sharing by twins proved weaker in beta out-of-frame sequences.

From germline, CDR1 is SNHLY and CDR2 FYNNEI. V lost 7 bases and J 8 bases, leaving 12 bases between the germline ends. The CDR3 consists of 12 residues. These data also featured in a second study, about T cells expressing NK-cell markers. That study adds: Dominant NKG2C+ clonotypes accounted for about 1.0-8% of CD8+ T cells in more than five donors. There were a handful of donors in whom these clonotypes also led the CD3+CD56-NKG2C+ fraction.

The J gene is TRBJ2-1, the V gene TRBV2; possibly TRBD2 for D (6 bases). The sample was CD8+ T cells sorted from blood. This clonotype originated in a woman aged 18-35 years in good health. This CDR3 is CASTPGEHEQFF. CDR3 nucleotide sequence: TGTGCCAGCACCCCGGGGGAGCATGAGCAGTTCTTC. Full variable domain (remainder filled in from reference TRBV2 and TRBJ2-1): EPEVTQTPSHQVTQMGQEVILRCVPISNHLYFYWYRQILGQKVEFLVSFYNNEISEKSEIFDDQFSVERPDGSNFTLKIRSTKLEDSAMYFCASTPGEHEQFFGPGTRLTVL.